The source of this TCR beta chain is a study of regulatory T cells in long-lasting Graves disease. Notes on the study in general: The study found persistent patients shared more public clonotypes (roughly 2,800) than new patients (around 1,000).

Germline CDR1 is SNHLY and CDR2 is FYNNEI. Trimming stripped 4 bases from V and 8 bases from J, with 17 bases between. The CDR3 length is 14 residues. The time point: persistent/refractory GD, antithyroid drugs over 5 years with positive TRAb. The authors made the TCR library using RNA they extracted from PBMCs. This clonotype showed up many times. The antigen is not known. Arm-PCR of CDR3 regions with iRepertoire HTBI primers generated TCR beta libraries. TCRdb re-derived calls from the multiplex PCR reads in MiXCR, one entry per CDR3 protein. Among more than 650,000 distinct CDR3 sequences listed, approximately 31% were seen once.

The source was peripheral blood mononuclear cells (PBMCs), collected when the disease was refractory, from a patient treated with antithyroid drugs. This TCR came from a female donor with Graves disease. The chain recombines TRBV2 with TRBJ1-2; perhaps TRBD1 as D (6 bases). The chain's CDR3 is CASSVGGLSRGYTF. Here the CDR3 DNA reads TGTGCCAGCAGTGTGGGGGGGCTTTCGAGAGGCTACACCTTC.